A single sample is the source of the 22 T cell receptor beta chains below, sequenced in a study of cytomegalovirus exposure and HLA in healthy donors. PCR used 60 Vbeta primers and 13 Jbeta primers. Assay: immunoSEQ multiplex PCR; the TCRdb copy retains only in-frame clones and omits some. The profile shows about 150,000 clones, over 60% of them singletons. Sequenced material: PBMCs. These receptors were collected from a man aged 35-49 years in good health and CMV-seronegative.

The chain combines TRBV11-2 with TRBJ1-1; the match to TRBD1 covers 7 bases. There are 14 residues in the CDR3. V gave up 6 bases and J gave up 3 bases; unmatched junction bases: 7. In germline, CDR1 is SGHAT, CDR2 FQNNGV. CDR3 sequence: CASRPQGTYTEAFF. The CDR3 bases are TGTGCCAGCAGACCACAGGGGACGTACACTGAAGCTTTCTTT.

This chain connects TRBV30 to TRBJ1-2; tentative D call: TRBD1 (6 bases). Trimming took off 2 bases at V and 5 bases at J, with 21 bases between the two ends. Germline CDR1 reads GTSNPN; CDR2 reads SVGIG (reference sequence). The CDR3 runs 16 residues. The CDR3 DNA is TGTGCCTGGAGTCAGAACGGGGGGGGGCGTGAATATGGCTACACCTTC. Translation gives CAWSQNGGGREYGYTF.

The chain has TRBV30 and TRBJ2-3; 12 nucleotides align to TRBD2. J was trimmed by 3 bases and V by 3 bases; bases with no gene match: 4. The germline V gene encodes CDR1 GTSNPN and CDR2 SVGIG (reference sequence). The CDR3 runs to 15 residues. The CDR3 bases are TGTGCCTGGAGCTCAGGACTAGCGGGAACAGATACGCAGTATTTT. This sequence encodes CAWSSGLAGTDTQYF.

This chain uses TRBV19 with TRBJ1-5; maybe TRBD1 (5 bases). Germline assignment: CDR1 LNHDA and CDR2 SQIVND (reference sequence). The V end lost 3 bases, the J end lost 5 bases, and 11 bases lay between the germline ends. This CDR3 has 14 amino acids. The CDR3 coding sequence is TGTGCCAGTAGTATGTGGCAGGGCCATCAGCCCCAGCATTTT. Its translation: CASSMWQGHQPQHF.

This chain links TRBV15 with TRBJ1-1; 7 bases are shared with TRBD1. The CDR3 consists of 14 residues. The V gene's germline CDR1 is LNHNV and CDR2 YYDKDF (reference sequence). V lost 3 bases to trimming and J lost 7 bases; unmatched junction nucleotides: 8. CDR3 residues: CATSSGDSPGEAFF. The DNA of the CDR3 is TGTGCCACCAGCAGCGGGGACAGCCCTGGTGAAGCTTTCTTT.

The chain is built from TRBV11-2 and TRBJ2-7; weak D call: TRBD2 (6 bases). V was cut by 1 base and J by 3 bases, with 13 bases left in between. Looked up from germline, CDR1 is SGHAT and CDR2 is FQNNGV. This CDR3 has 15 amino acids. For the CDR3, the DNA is TGTGCCAGCAGCTTAGGGGGGGAGTGGGACTACGAGCAGTACTTC. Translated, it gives CASSLGGEWDYEQYF.

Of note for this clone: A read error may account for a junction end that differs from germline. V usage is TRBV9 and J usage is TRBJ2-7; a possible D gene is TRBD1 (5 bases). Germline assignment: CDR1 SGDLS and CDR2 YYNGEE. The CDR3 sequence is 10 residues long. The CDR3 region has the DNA TGTGCCAGCAGCGAATATCACAGGTTTTTC. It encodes CASSEYHRFF.

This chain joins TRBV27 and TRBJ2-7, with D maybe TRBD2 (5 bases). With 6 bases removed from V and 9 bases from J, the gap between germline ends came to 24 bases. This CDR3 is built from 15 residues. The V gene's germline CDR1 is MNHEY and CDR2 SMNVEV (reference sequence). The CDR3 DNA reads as TGTGCCAGCAGCCCGAGGGATCGGACGGATAGTGTGCAGTACTTC. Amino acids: CASSPRDRTDSVQYF.

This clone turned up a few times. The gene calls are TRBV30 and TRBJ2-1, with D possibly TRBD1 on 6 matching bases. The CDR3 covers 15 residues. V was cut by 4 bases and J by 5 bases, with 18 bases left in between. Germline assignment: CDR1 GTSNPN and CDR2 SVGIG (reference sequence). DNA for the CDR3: TGTGCCTGGATTCCACCCCGGGACACCCACAATGAGCAGTTCTTC. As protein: CAWIPPRDTHNEQFF.

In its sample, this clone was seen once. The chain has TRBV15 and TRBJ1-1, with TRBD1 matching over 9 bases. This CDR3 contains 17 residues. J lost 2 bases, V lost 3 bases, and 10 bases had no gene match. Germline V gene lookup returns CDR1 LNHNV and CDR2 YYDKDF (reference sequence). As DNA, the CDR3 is TGTGCCACCAGCAGCCCGGGACAGGGAATACTAAACACTGAAGCTTTCTTT. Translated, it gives CATSSPGQGILNTEAFF.

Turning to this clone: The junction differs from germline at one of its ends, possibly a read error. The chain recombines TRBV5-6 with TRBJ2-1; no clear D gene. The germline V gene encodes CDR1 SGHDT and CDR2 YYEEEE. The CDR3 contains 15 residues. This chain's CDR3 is CASSLGRGYSGEQFF. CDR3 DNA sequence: TGTGCCAGCAGTTTGGGCCGTGGATATTCGGGTGAGCAGTTCTTC.

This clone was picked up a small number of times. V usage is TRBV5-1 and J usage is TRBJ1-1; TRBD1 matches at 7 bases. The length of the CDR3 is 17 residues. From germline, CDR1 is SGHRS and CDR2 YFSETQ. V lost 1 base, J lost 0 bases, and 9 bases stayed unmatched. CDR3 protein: CASSLNRGSGVNTEAFF. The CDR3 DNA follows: TGCGCCAGCAGCTTGAACAGGGGTAGTGGGGTGAACACTGAAGCTTTCTTT.

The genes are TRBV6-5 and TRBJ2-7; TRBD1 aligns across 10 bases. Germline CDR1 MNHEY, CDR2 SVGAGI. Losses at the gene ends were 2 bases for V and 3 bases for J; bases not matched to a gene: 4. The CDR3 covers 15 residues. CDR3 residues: CASSYGDRGDYEQYF. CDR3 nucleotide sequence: TGTGCCAGCAGTTACGGGGACAGGGGTGACTACGAGCAGTACTTC.

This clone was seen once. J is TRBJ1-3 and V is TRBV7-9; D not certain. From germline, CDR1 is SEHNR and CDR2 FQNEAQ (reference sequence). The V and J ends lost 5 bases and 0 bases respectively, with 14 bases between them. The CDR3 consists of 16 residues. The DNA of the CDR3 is TGTGCCAGCAGCGCCCGGGGTTCAGACTCTGGAAACACCATATATTTT. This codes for CASSARGSDSGNTIYF.

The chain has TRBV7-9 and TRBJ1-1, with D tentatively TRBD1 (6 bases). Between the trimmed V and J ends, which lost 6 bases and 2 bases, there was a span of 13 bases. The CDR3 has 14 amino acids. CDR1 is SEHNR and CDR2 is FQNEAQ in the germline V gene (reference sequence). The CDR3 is CASRPTGINTEAFF. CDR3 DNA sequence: TGTGCCAGCAGACCTACAGGGATCAACACTGAAGCTTTCTTT. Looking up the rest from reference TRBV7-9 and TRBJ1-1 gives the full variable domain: DTGVSQNPRHKITKRGQNVTFRCDPISEHNRLYWYRQTLGQGPEFLTYFQNEAQLEKSRLLSDRFSAERPKGSFSTLEIQRTEQGDSAMYLCASRPTGINTEAFFGQGTRLTVV.

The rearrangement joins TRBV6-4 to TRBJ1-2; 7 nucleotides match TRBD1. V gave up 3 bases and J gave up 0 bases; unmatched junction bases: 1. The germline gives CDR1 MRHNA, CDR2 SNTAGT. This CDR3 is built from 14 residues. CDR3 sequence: CASSEDRANYGYTF. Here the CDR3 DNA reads TGTGCCAGCAGTGAAGACAGGGCTAACTATGGCTACACCTTC.

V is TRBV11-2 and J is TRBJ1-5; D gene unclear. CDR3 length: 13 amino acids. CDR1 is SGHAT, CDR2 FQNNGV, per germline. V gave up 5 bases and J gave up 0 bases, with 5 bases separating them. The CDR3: CASSLSSNQPQHF. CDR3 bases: TGTGCCAGCAGCCTCAGTAGCAATCAGCCCCAGCATTTT.

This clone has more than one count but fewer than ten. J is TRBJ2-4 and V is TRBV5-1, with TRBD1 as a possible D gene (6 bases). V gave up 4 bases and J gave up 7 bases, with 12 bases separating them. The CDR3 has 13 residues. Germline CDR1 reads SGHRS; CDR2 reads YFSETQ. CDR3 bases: TGCGCCAGCAGCACCGGGACAAAGAACATTCAGTACTTC. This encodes CASSTGTKNIQYF.

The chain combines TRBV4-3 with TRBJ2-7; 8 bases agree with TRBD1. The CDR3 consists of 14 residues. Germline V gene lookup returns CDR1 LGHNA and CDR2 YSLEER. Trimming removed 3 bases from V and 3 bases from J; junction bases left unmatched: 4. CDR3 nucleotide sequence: TGCGCCAGCAGCCAGGGAGACAGGGGCTACGAGCAGTACTTC. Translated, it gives CASSQGDRGYEQYF.

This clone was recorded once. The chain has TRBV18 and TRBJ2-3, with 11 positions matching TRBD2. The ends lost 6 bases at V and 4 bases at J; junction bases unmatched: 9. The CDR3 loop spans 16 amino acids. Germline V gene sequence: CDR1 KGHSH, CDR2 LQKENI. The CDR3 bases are TGTGCCAGCTCTCGCACTAGCGGGAGTAGCCCAGATACGCAGTATTTT. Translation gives CASSRTSGSSPDTQYF.

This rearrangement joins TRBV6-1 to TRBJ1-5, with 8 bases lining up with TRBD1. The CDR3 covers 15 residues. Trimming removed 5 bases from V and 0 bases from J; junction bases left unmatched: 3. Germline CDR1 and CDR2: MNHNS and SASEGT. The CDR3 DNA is TGTGCCAGCAGTTGGACAGGGCTTAGCAATCAGCCCCAGCATTTT. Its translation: CASSWTGLSNQPQHF.

The CDR3 nucleotides are TGCAGCGTTCGAAACAGGGATCCGGGCTACACCTTC. Translated, it gives CSVRNRDPGYTF. The rearrangement uses TRBV29-1 and TRBJ1-2; the D gene is possibly TRBD1 (6 bases). The CDR3 has 12 amino acids. Germline CDR1 is SQVTM and CDR2 is ANQGSEA. Trimming left V 5 bases short and J 8 bases short, with 15 bases between.